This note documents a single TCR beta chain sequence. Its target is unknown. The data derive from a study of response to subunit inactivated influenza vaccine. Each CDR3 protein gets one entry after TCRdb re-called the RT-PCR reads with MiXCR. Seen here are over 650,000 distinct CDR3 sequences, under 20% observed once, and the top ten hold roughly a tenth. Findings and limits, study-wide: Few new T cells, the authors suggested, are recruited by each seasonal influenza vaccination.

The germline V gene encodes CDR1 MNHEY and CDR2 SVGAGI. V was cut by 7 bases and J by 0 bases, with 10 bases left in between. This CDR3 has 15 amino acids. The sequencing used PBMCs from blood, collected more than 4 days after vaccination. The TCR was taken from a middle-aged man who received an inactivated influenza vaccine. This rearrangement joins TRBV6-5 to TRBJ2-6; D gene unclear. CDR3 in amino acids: CASIFINSGANVLTF. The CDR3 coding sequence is TGTGCCAGCATTTTTATCAACTCTGGGGCCAACGTCCTGACTTTC.